This TCR beta chain was identified in a study of blood T cell repertoires in COVID-19. On the study more broadly: Sites in the United States, Italy and Spain provided acute and convalescent COVID-19 samples. T cells, B-cell-depleted T cells, or PBMCs supplied cDNA or gDNA.

The method was immunoSEQ multiplex PCR; TCRdb's version includes in-frame clones alone and lacks a portion of them. The sample lists about 250,000 clones; about 91% were seen once. The CDR3 totals 16 residues. V lost 0 bases and J 5 bases, leaving 13 bases between the germline ends. CDR1 and CDR2 (germline): MGHRA, YSYEKL. This clonotype was sampled from a man older than 75 with acute or convalescent COVID-19. V usage is TRBV4-1 and J usage is TRBJ2-2; no definite D call. Sequenced material: peripheral blood. CDR3 in amino acids: CASSQDAGIPTGELFF. In DNA, the CDR3 is TGCGCCAGCAGCCAAGATGCAGGCATACCAACCGGGGAGCTGTTTTTT.